The present TCR beta chain was sequenced within a study of cytomegalovirus exposure and HLA in healthy donors. Study outcomes and limitations: Earlier analysis found most TCR beta V segments productive about 87% or about 30% of the time. Upon later analysis, HLA-associated TCR beta chains proved more clonally expanded than other, equally common chains. Cytomegalovirus-associated TCR beta chains were listed, numbering some 180.

For this clone: Its specificity is not known.

Each of the donors was a healthy bone marrow donor. The CDR3 totals 16 residues. V gave up 6 bases and J gave up 5 bases; unmatched junction bases: 14. Germline CDR1 and CDR2: MDHEN and SYDVKM. The PCR ran on 60 Vbeta and 13 Jbeta primers. This table comes from immunoSEQ multiplex PCR, and its TCRdb copy is limited to in-frame clones, with some not included. Among 200,000 to 250,000 clones, 60% to 85% were seen once, and the ten largest hold roughly 15%. The rearrangement joins TRBV28 to TRBJ2-5; 8 bases agree with TRBD1. Input material: PBMCs. The origin of this receptor is a middle-aged man in good health and CMV-seronegative. This CDR3 reads CASSPPGARGLETQYF. Here the CDR3 DNA reads TGTGCCAGCAGCCCCCCCGGGGCCAGGGGGCTCGAGACCCAGTACTTC.